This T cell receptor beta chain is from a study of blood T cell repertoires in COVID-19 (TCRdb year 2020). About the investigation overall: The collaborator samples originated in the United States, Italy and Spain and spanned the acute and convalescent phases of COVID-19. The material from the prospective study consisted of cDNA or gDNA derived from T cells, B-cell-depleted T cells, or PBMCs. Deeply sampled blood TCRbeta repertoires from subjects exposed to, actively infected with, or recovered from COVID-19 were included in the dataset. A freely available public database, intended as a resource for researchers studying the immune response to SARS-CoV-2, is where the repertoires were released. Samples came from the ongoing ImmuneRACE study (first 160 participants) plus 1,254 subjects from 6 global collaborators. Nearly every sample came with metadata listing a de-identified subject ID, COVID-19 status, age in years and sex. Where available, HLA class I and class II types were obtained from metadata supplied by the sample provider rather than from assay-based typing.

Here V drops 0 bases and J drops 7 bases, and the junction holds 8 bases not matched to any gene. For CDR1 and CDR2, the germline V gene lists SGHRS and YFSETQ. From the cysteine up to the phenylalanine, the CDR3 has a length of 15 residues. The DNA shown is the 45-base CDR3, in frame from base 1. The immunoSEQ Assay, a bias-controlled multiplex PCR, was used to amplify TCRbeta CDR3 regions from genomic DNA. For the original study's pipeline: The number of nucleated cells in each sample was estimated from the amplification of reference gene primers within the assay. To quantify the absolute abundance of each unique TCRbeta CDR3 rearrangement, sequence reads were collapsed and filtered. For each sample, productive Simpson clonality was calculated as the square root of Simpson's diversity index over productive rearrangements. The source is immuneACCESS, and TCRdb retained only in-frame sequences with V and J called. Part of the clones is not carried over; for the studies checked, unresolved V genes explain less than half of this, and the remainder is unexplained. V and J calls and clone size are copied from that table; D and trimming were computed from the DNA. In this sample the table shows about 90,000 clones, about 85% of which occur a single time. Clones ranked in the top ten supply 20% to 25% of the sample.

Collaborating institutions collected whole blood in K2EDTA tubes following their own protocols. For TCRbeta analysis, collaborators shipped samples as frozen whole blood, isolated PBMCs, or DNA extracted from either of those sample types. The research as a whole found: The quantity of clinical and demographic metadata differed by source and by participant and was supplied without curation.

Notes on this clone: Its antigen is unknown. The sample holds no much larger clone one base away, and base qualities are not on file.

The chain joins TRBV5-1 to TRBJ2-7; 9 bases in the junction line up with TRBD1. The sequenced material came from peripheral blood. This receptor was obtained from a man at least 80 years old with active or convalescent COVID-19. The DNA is TGCGCCAGCAGCTTGGCTGGACAGGGGACAAGGGAGCAGTACTTC. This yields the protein CASSLAGQGTREQYF.